This entry lists 23 T cell receptor beta chains sequenced from one sample in a study of regulatory T cells in long-lasting Graves disease. Stated time point: persistent/refractory GD, antithyroid drugs over 5 years with positive TRAb. Following extraction of RNA from PBMCs, that RNA was used to make the TCR library. CDR3-region Arm-PCR and iRepertoire HTBI primers produced the TCR beta libraries. TCRdb ran MiXCR on the multiplex PCR reads and lists one entry per CDR3 protein. Of 600,000 to 800,000 distinct CDR3 sequences in the sample, 30% were seen once. Material: peripheral blood mononuclear cells (PBMCs), obtained when the disease was refractory, from a patient treated with antithyroid drugs. Receptors originate from a female donor with Graves disease.

This clonotype turned up a few times. This rearrangement joins TRBV20-1 to TRBJ2-7; D ambiguous. This CDR3 has 14 residues. Trimming stripped 0 bases from V and 0 bases from J, with 9 bases between. CDR1 DFQATT and CDR2 SNEGSKA come from the germline V gene (reference sequence). This CDR3 reads CSARDWDSSYEQYF. As DNA, the CDR3 is TGCAGTGCTAGAGATTGGGATAGCTCCTACGAGCAGTACTTC.

The rearrangement joins TRBV10-3 to TRBJ1-1, with TRBD1 as a possible D gene (6 bases). The germline V gene encodes CDR1 ENHRY and CDR2 SYGVKD. Trimming took off 1 base at V and 4 bases at J, with 13 bases between the two ends. This CDR3 region has 15 residues. This CDR3 reads CAISEWWGLGTEAFF. The CDR3 nucleotides are TGTGCCATCAGTGAGTGGTGGGGGCTGGGCACTGAAGCTTTCTTT.

The chain is built from TRBV6-1 and TRBJ1-5; D uncertain. Germline CDR1 reads MNHNS; CDR2 reads SASEGT. The ends were cut back, 7 bases at V and 9 bases at J, with 25 bases in the middle. This CDR3 spans 16 amino acids. CDR3 in DNA: TGTGCCAGCAAGAAGGGCTCCAATCAGTTGGTGTGGCCCCAGCATTTT. It is translated as CASKKGSNQLVWPQHF.

Worth noting for this clonotype: A read error is possible here, since a much larger clone lies one base away. This chain uses TRBV12-3 or TRBV12-4 with TRBJ1-1; no reliable D call. There are 15 residues in the CDR3. V was cut by 3 bases and J by 5 bases, with 16 bases left in between. This CDR3 reads CASSFYNASGTEAFF. In nucleotides, the CDR3 is TGTGCCAGCAGTTTCTACAACGCATCGGGGACTGAAGCTTTCTTT.

This chain joins TRBV18 and TRBJ1-2, with TRBD1 as a possible D gene (5 bases). The V end lost 2 bases, the J end lost 1 base, and 11 bases lay between the germline ends. Germline assignment: CDR1 KGHSH and CDR2 LQKENI. There are 15 residues in the CDR3. Here the CDR3 DNA reads TGTGCCAGCTCACCAGGGCAGGGATTTAACTATGGCTACACCTTC. It is translated as CASSPGQGFNYGYTF.

The chain has TRBV12-3 or TRBV12-4 and TRBJ2-7; perhaps TRBD1 as D (6 bases). The CDR3 has 13 amino acids. Trimming took off 4 bases at V and 2 bases at J, with 9 bases between the two ends. CDR3 residues: CASSSRGPYEQYF. Here the CDR3 DNA reads TGTGCCAGCAGTTCCAGGGGCCCCTACGAGCAGTACTTC.

This clonotype was observed a few times. V usage is TRBV6-1 and J usage is TRBJ1-2, with unresolved D. With 5 bases removed from V and 4 bases from J, the gap between germline ends came to 14 bases. CDR1 is MNHNS, CDR2 SASEGT, per germline. CDR3 length: 14 residues. The CDR3 loop is CASSRLKGSYGYTF. The CDR3 bases are TGTGCCAGCAGTCGCTTAAAGGGCAGCTATGGCTACACCTTC.

Turning to this clonotype: This clone may be a read error of a much larger clone one base away. Lacking the conserved final phenylalanine or tryptophan, this CDR3 likely reflects a read error. The V gene is TRBV6-1, the J gene TRBJ1-1; D might be TRBD1 (5 bases). CDR1 MNHNS and CDR2 SASEGT come from the germline V gene. This CDR3 is built from 15 residues. V shed 3 bases and J shed 1 base, with 12 bases lying between them. This CDR3 reads CASSEPGRPNTEAFS. The CDR3 DNA sequence: TGTGCCAGCAGTGAGCCGGGACGGCCGAACACTGAAGCTTTCTCT.

V and J are TRBV7-3 and TRBJ1-1, with 8 bases matching TRBD1. V shed 0 bases and J 5 bases; nucleotides not matched to a gene: 5. This CDR3 comprises 15 residues. Germline loops: CDR1 SGHTA, CDR2 FQGTGA. Written as DNA, the CDR3 is TGTGCCAGCAGCTTAACCCCAGGGGGCATGACTGAAGCTTTCTTT. It codes for CASSLTPGGMTEAFF.

This clonotype appeared a few times. The V and J genes are TRBV12-3 or TRBV12-4 and TRBJ2-2; D assignment may be TRBD1 or TRBD2 (6 bases each). This CDR3 comprises 14 residues. Deletions cut 3 bases from V and 7 bases from J, with 12 bases between. CDR3 sequence (DNA): TGTGCCAGCAGTTTGTCCGGGGGCGACGGGGAGCTGTTTTTT. Translated: CASSLSGGDGELFF.

The chain uses TRBV5-1 and TRBJ2-5, with TRBD1 matching 9 bases. V trimming: 4 bases; J trimming: 5 bases; junction bases outside the gene matches: 9. Germline assignment: CDR1 SGHRS and CDR2 YFSETQ. There are 15 residues in the CDR3. CDR3 in DNA: TGCGCCAGCAGCCGTAACAGGGGGCTGTCGGAGACCCAGTACTTC. Translated: CASSRNRGLSETQYF.

The chain joins TRBV7-8 to TRBJ1-1; D is possibly TRBD1 (6 bases). V lost 3 bases to trimming and J lost 4 bases, with 12 bases between them. This CDR3 region has 14 residues. Germline V lookup: CDR1 SGHVS, CDR2 FQNEAQ. CDR3: CASSLERGGTEAFF. In nucleotides, the CDR3 is TGTGCCAGCAGCTTGGAGAGGGGGGGCACTGAAGCTTTCTTT.

This clonotype was observed at least ten times. V and J are TRBV7-9 and TRBJ2-5; D not certain. The CDR3 sequence is 13 residues long. V lost 3 bases to trimming and J lost 4 bases, with 9 bases between them. In germline, CDR1 is SEHNR, CDR2 FQNEAQ (reference sequence). The chain's CDR3 is CASSFGSGETQYF. The DNA for the CDR3 is TGTGCCAGCAGCTTCGGTTCAGGAGAGACCCAGTACTTC.

The chain has TRBV7-9 and TRBJ2-7; 7 bases line up with TRBD2. There are 15 residues in the CDR3. V trimming: 6 bases; J trimming: 0 bases; junction bases outside the gene matches: 8. CDR1 SEHNR and CDR2 FQNEAQ come from the germline V gene (reference sequence). CDR3 DNA: TGTGCCAGCAGACCAGCTAGCGGCAGCTCCTACGAGCAGTACTTC. Its protein is CASRPASGSSYEQYF.

This clonotype was seen once. The gene calls are TRBV5-1 and TRBJ1-4; D gene uncertain. The V end was cut by 5 bases, the J end by 0 bases, with 20 bases between. From germline, CDR1 is SGHRS and CDR2 YFSETQ. The CDR3 sequence is 18 residues long. The CDR3 loop reads CASSLDVTETATNEKLFF. The CDR3 DNA follows: TGCGCCAGCAGTCTAGACGTCACGGAGACTGCAACTAATGAAAAACTGTTTTTT.

This chain uses TRBV25-1 with TRBJ1-3; D uncertain. CDR1 and CDR2 (germline): MGHDK, SYGVNS. CDR3 length: 15 amino acids. V was pared by 0 bases and J by 10 bases, with 16 bases between. This CDR3 reads CASSEYWAPLGTIYF. The CDR3 coding sequence is TGTGCCAGCAGTGAATACTGGGCCCCTCTTGGAACCATATATTTT.

This sequence joins TRBV7-2 and TRBJ2-7, with unresolved D. This CDR3 contains 15 residues. Per the germline V gene, CDR1 is SGHTA and CDR2 is FQGNSA. The V end lost 1 base, the J end lost 5 bases, and 15 bases lay between the germline ends. CDR3 bases: TGTGCCAGCAGCTTAGAGGATAGCAGTCGACACGAGCAGTACTTC. It is translated as CASSLEDSSRHEQYF.

The V and J genes are TRBV7-2 and TRBJ1-4, with TRBD1 as a possible D gene (6 bases). There are 15 residues in the CDR3. Germline V lookup: CDR1 SGHTA, CDR2 FQGNSA. The V end lost 8 bases, the J end lost 8 bases, and 21 bases lay between the germline ends. The CDR3 loop reads CASGLDGTPMEKLFF. As DNA, the CDR3 is TGTGCCAGCGGGCTCGACGGGACACCTATGGAAAAACTGTTTTTT.

This clonotype was observed a handful of times. The gene calls are TRBV6-4 and TRBJ1-1; no definite D call. The CDR3 covers 13 residues. V was cut by 6 bases and J by 5 bases, with 13 bases left in between. Germline CDR1 and CDR2: MRHNA and SNTAGT. The CDR3, as DNA: TGTGCCAGCAGCGCCCGTATGGGGACTGAAGCTTTCTTT. As protein: CASSARMGTEAFF.

This clonotype was observed a handful of times. The rearrangement joins TRBV28 to TRBJ1-2; maybe TRBD1 (6 bases). CDR3 length: 15 residues. Between the trimmed V and J ends, which lost 4 bases and 3 bases, there was a span of 15 bases. The germline gives CDR1 MDHEN, CDR2 SYDVKM. CDR3 residues: CASSSSGVLDYGYTF. The DNA of the CDR3 is TGTGCCAGCAGTTCCTCAGGGGTTCTGGACTATGGCTACACCTTC.

This sequence joins TRBV7-9 and TRBJ1-2; 8 bases match TRBD1. After removal of 1 base from V and 6 bases from J, the junction contained 4 bases not matched to a gene. The CDR3 length is 14 residues. Germline V CDR1 and CDR2: SEHNR, FQNEAQ (reference sequence). CDR3 loop: CASSLGRGPNGYTF. CDR3 coding DNA: TGTGCCAGCAGCTTAGGCAGGGGGCCTAATGGCTACACCTTC.

This clonotype was counted ten times or more. The chain carries TRBV6-1 and TRBJ1-1; D unresolved. Trimming stripped 6 bases from V and 4 bases from J, with 12 bases between. This CDR3 region has 13 residues. The germline V gene encodes CDR1 MNHNS and CDR2 SASEGT. The CDR3 region is CASSLAPRTEAFF. In DNA form, the CDR3 reads TGTGCCAGCAGCTTAGCTCCCCGCACTGAAGCTTTCTTT.

This clonotype showed up many times. V and J are TRBV20-1 and TRBJ2-7; maybe TRBD1 (5 bases). The V gene's germline CDR1 is DFQATT and CDR2 SNEGSKA (reference sequence). This CDR3 has 13 amino acids. V was clipped by 1 base and J by 3 bases, with 10 bases between them. DNA for the CDR3: TGCAGTGCTAGAGGCCTTCAGGGCTACGAGCAGTACTTC. Protein: CSARGLQGYEQYF.